A single sample is the source of the 25 T cell receptor beta chains below, sequenced in a study of neurological immune-mediated disorders. Time point indicated: longitudinal time-point 3. In TCRdb, the 5' RACE reads were re-called with MiXCR into one record per CDR3 protein. The sample carries about 50,000 distinct CDR3 sequences, 8% to 9% recorded once. The sample consisted of PBMCs. The receptors stem from a middle-aged woman in good health.

This clonotype occurred many times. The chain carries TRBV29-1 and TRBJ1-2; D perhaps matches TRBD1 (5 bases). Germline V CDR1 and CDR2: SQVTM, ANQGSEA. V was trimmed by 4 bases and J by 3 bases, leaving 12 bases between them. The CDR3 loop spans 13 amino acids. The CDR3 DNA reads TGCAGCGTTGCATCTGGACAAGACTATGGCTACACCTTC. This translates into CSVASGQDYGYTF.

This clonotype was seen ten or more times. The rearrangement links TRBV20-1 to TRBJ2-4; 7 positions match TRBD2. CDR3 length equals 15 residues. The J segment lost 8 bases and the V segment lost 1 base, leaving 11 bases of the junction unmatched. Germline lookup yields CDR1 DFQATT and CDR2 SNEGSKA (reference sequence). CDR3 sequence (DNA): TGCAGTGCTAGAGGCCCGGGGGGAGTAGCGTACATTCAGTACTTC. Encoded protein: CSARGPGGVAYIQYF.

This clonotype has a count of ten or more. The chain links TRBV20-1 to TRBJ2-5, with a possible D match to TRBD1 (6 bases). Trimming removed 6 bases at V and 7 bases at J, with 27 bases between. The CDR3 is made up of 16 amino acids. The V gene's germline CDR1 is DFQATT and CDR2 SNEGSKA (reference sequence). The CDR3 DNA follows: TGCAGTGCCAAAGTCTATTTCTCAGGGGTCCCGGGGACCCAGTACTTC. It is translated as CSAKVYFSGVPGTQYF.

This clonotype was counted many times. The chain is built from TRBV12-3 or TRBV12-4 and TRBJ1-1; TRBD1 is a possible D gene (5 bases). Trimming took off 6 bases at V and 4 bases at J, with 15 bases between the two ends. The CDR3 is made up of 14 amino acids. The CDR3 DNA sequence: TGTGCCAGCAGCTGGAGGGCTGGGGGCACTGAAGCTTTCTTT. Its translation: CASSWRAGGTEAFF.

This clonotype was detected ten times or more. J is TRBJ1-2 and V is TRBV20-1; D may be TRBD1 (6 bases). Germline V CDR1 and CDR2: DFQATT, SNEGSKA (reference sequence). The CDR3 contains 13 residues. V was shortened by 6 bases and J by 4 bases, with 15 bases between the two germline ends. CDR3 in amino acids: CSAPEGVGYGYTF. The CDR3 nucleotides read TGCAGTGCCCCCGAGGGGGTCGGCTATGGCTACACCTTC.

This clonotype has ten or more counts. The genes are TRBV5-1 and TRBJ2-7, with 7 nucleotides matching TRBD1. Germline CDR1 reads SGHRS; CDR2 reads YFSETQ. The CDR3 consists of 16 residues. V dropped 5 bases and J dropped 4; count of bases not matched to a gene: 15. The CDR3 is CASSPEVAGGLYEQYF. The CDR3 DNA sequence: TGCGCCAGCAGTCCCGAAGTGGCAGGGGGTCTATACGAGCAGTACTTC.

This clonotype was counted between two and nine times. The chain recombines TRBV15 with TRBJ1-5; D ambiguous. The CDR3 has 8 residues. Germline V gives CDR1 LNHNV, CDR2 YYDKDF (reference sequence). The CDR3 spells CSNQPQHF. The CDR3 DNA reads as TGTAGCAATCAGCCCCAGCATTTT.

This clonotype was counted at least ten times. The chain carries TRBV24-1 and TRBJ2-2; TRBD1 agrees at 8 bases. The CDR3 extends over 16 amino acids. Germline V CDR1 and CDR2: KGHDR, SFDVKD. Germline trimming cut 4 bases from V and 4 bases from J; bases unmatched to any gene: 7. In DNA, the CDR3 is TGTGCCACCAGTGACCCTGGACAGGGCGGCACCGGGGAGCTGTTTTTT. Translation gives CATSDPGQGGTGELFF.

At least ten counts were recorded for this clonotype. The chain employs TRBV7-2 and TRBJ1-2; the match to TRBD1 covers 7 bases. The CDR3 is 13 amino acids. Germline CDR1 and CDR2: SGHTA and FQGNSA. Trimming took 5 bases from V and 6 from J; bases not matched to a gene: 6. CDR3 nucleotide sequence: TGTGCCAGCAGCCGCGACAGGGACAATGGCTACACCTTC. Translating it yields CASSRDRDNGYTF.

In its sample, this clonotype was seen a few times. The gene calls are TRBV7-9 and TRBJ2-5; perhaps TRBD2 as D (6 bases). V shed 5 bases and J shed 4 bases, with 14 bases lying between them. CDR3 size: 14 residues. Per germline, CDR1 SEHNR and CDR2 FQNEAQ (reference sequence). Here the CDR3 reads CASSAGRQGETQYF. DNA of the CDR3: TGTGCCAGCAGCGCGGGGCGGCAGGGAGAGACCCAGTACTTC.

This clonotype was counted many times. The chain carries TRBV15 and TRBJ2-7; 7 bases line up with TRBD2. From germline, CDR1 is LNHNV and CDR2 YYDKDF (reference sequence). The CDR3 totals 14 residues. J gave up 1 base and V 7 bases, and 7 bases lay outside the gene matches. CDR3 loop: CATTNGRQSYEQYF. The CDR3 DNA follows: TGTGCCACCACCAACGGGAGGCAGTCCTACGAGCAGTACTTC. Looking up the rest from reference TRBV15 and TRBJ2-7 gives the full variable domain: DAMVIQNPRYQVTQFGKPVTLSCSQTLNHNVMYWYQQKSSQAPKLLFHYYDKDFNNEADTPDNFQSRRPNTSFCFLDIRSPGLGDTAMYLCATTNGRQSYEQYFGPGTRLTVT.

In this sample, this clonotype turned up many times. The chain is built from TRBV5-5 and TRBJ1-2; TRBD1 agrees at 11 bases. CDR1 is SGHKS and CDR2 is YYEKEE in the germline V gene (reference sequence). V lost 4 bases to trimming and J lost 5 bases; unmatched junction nucleotides: 13. The CDR3 sequence is 17 residues long. Written as DNA, the CDR3 is TGTGCCAGCAGCGCAGGGGACAGGGGGTTCGGGGAGTATGGCTACACCTTC. It is translated as CASSAGDRGFGEYGYTF.

This clonotype was seen ten or more times. J is TRBJ2-7 and V is TRBV3-1; D unclear. Germline V lookup: CDR1 LGHDT, CDR2 YNNKEL (reference sequence). The CDR3 runs to 11 residues. The ends were cut back, 3 bases at V and 6 bases at J, with 6 bases in the middle. The CDR3 DNA follows: TGTGCCAGCAGCCACGGGTTCGAGCAGTACTTC. Its protein is CASSHGFEQYF.

This clonotype has at least ten counts. The CDR3 reads CASNRVAGGRGEQYF. The CDR3 bases are TGTGCCAGCAACAGGGTCGCAGGGGGCAGGGGCGAGCAGTACTTC. J is TRBJ2-7 and V is TRBV12-3 or TRBV12-4, with 8 bases identical to TRBD1. V gave up 7 bases and J gave up 6 bases; unmatched junction bases: 14. The CDR3 loop spans 15 amino acids.

The table lists this clonotype with a few counts. The rearrangement joins TRBV20-1 to TRBJ1-2; D gene ambiguous. Trimming removed 1 base from V and 2 bases from J, with 5 bases in between. CDR3 length: 12 amino acids. From germline, CDR1 is DFQATT and CDR2 SNEGSKA (reference sequence). DNA for the CDR3: TGCAGTGCTAGAGGCTACAACTATGGCTACACCTTC. Translating gives CSARGYNYGYTF.

This clonotype was counted at least ten times. This chain connects TRBV10-2 to TRBJ2-2, with D tentatively TRBD1 (5 bases). CDR1 and CDR2 from the germline V gene are WSHSY and SAAADI. The CDR3 runs to 15 residues. V was clipped by 4 bases and J by 7 bases, with 16 bases between them. The CDR3 loop is CASSGPRVVRGELFF. The CDR3 coding sequence is TGCGCCAGCAGTGGCCCCAGGGTAGTGCGCGGGGAGCTGTTTTTT.

The sample holds many counts of this clonotype. The V call is TRBV25-1, the J call TRBJ2-1, with D perhaps TRBD1 (5 bases). CDR1 is MGHDK and CDR2 is SYGVNS in the germline V gene. V shed 8 bases and J shed 4 bases, with 21 bases lying between them. This CDR3 is built from 16 residues. In DNA, the CDR3 is TGTGCCAGCCTCATCGCCTACAGGAATACTTACAATGAGCAGTTCTTC. As protein: CASLIAYRNTYNEQFF.

Many counts were recorded for this clonotype. V is TRBV6-2 or TRBV6-3 and J is TRBJ2-1, with TRBD2 matching over 7 bases. This CDR3 is built from 14 residues. Per the germline V gene, CDR1 is MNHEY and CDR2 is SVGEGT. The J segment lost 5 bases and the V segment lost 7 bases, leaving 8 bases of the junction unmatched. CDR3 loop: CASILAAGNNEQFF. CDR3 sequence (DNA): TGTGCCAGCATTCTAGCGGCCGGAAACAATGAGCAGTTCTTC.

This clonotype was observed at least ten times. The CDR3 DNA follows: TGTGCCAGCAGCCAGGTAGAAACCGGGACAGCCGATGGCTACACCTTC. It is translated as CASSQVETGTADGYTF. The chain combines TRBV14 with TRBJ1-2; 7 bases map to TRBD1. The CDR3 has 16 residues. CDR1 SGHDN and CDR2 FVKESK come from the germline V gene. Trimming cost V 3 bases and J 6 bases; bases outside gene matches: 13.

In this sample, this clonotype turned up a few times. A much larger clone lies a single base off, so this may be a read error. The genes are TRBV21-1 and TRBJ2-7; the table's D call, TRBD2, has no DNA check behind it. TRBV21-1 is labeled a pseudogene. CDR3 length equals 14 residues. CDR3 sequence (DNA): TGTGCCAGCAGAAAAGTTTCGAGCGGGGGCGAGCAGTACTTC. Translated: CASRKVSSGGEQYF.

This clonotype was counted at least ten times. The J gene is TRBJ1-2, the V gene TRBV14; D perhaps matches TRBD1 (6 bases). V lost 1 base and J lost 4, with 13 bases in between. Looked up from germline, CDR1 is SGHDN and CDR2 is FVKESK. The CDR3 runs to 15 residues. Here the CDR3 reads CASSQGETGVYGYTF. CDR3 coding DNA: TGTGCCAGCAGCCAAGGGGAGACAGGAGTCTATGGCTACACCTTC.

This clonotype was observed at least ten times. The V gene is TRBV6-2 or TRBV6-3, the J gene TRBJ2-7; 13 nucleotides agree with TRBD2. This CDR3 region has 15 residues. Germline values: CDR1 MNHEY, CDR2 SVGEGT. V was clipped by 5 bases and J by 4 bases; unmatched bases: 5. In DNA, the CDR3 is TGTGCCAGCAGTACCGGACTAGCGGGAGAATACGAGCAGTACTTC. It translates to CASSTGLAGEYEQYF.

Many counts were recorded for this clonotype. The rearrangement uses TRBV9 and TRBJ1-1; no definite D call. Germline values: CDR1 SGDLS, CDR2 YYNGEE. The CDR3 sequence is 14 residues long. The V end was cut by 0 bases, the J end by 4 bases, with 10 bases between. In nucleotides, the CDR3 is TGTGCCAGCAGCGTAGGGCCTTCCACCACTGAAGCTTTCTTT. This translates into CASSVGPSTTEAFF.

This clonotype was counted many times. V is TRBV5-5 and J is TRBJ2-4; 9 positions match TRBD1. The V segment lost 2 bases and the J segment 6 bases; nucleotides outside the gene matches: 6. Looked up from germline, CDR1 is SGHKS and CDR2 is YYEKEE (reference sequence). The CDR3 is 15 amino acids. CDR3 sequence reads: CASSFPKTGGNIQYF. The CDR3 DNA reads TGTGCCAGCAGCTTTCCGAAGACAGGGGGAAACATTCAGTACTTC.

This clonotype was counted ten times or more. The rearrangement links TRBV20-1 to TRBJ1-2, with 7 bases fitting TRBD1. This CDR3 is built from 12 residues. V lost 6 bases and J lost 4; bases outside the gene matches: 5. CDR1 is DFQATT and CDR2 is SNEGSKA in the germline V gene (reference sequence). The CDR3 protein is CSAETGVYGYTF. DNA of the CDR3: TGCAGTGCCGAAACAGGGGTCTATGGCTACACCTTC.